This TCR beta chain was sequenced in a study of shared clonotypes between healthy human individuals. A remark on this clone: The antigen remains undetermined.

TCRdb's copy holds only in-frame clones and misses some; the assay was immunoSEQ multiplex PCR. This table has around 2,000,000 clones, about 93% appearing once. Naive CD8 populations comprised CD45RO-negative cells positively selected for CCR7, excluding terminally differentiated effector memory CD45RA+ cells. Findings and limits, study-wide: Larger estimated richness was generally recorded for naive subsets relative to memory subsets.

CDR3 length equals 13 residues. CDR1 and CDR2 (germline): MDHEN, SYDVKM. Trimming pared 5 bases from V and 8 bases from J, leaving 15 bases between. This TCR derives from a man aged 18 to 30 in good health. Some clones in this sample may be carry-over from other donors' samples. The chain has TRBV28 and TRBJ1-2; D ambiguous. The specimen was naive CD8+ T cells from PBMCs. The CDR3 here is CASSPRVREGYTF. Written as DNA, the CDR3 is TGTGCCAGCAGTCCGAGGGTAAGGGAAGGCTACACCTTC.